Listed below are T cell receptor beta chains from one sample, sequenced in a study of neurological immune-mediated disorders. In TCRdb, the 5' RACE reads were re-called with MiXCR into one record per CDR3 protein. The sample comprises some 95,000 distinct CDR3 sequences, 3.5% of which are singletons, and roughly 6% rests with the top ten. Material for sequencing was PBMCs. These TCRs come from a young woman with multiple sclerosis. CDR3s include the opening cysteine and the closing phenylalanine or tryptophan. Fields, in order: V gene, D gene, clone size, J gene, CDR3 protein, CDR3 DNA. The D gene is left open where the match is weak. A row's size may be missing; if present it is once, few, many or a size class.

V gene: TRBV12-3/TRBV12-4
D gene: TRBD1
clone size: many
J gene: TRBJ2-3
CDR3 protein: CATSTGNTDTQYF
CDR3 DNA: TGTGCCACCTCGACAGGGAATACAGATACGCAGTATTTT

V gene: TRBV5-1
D gene: TRBD1
clone size: many
J gene: TRBJ1-6
CDR3 protein: CASSGPGQINSPLHF
CDR3 DNA: TGCGCCAGCAGCGGACCGGGACAGATTAATTCACCCCTCCACTTT

V gene: TRBV5-1
D gene: TRBD2
clone size: many
J gene: TRBJ2-3
CDR3 protein: CASSRTLAGGMSTDTQYF
CDR3 DNA: TGCGCCAGCAGCCGAACCCTAGCGGGGGGGATGAGCACAGATACGCAGTATTTT

V gene: TRBV12-3/TRBV12-4
D gene: NA
clone size: many
J gene: TRBJ1-5
CDR3 protein: CASSIDTGQPQHF
CDR3 DNA: TGTGCCAGCAGTATCGACACCGGGCAGCCCCAGCATTTT

V gene: TRBV25-1
D gene: NA
clone size: NA
J gene: TRBJ2-2
CDR3 protein: CASSGAGEAGELFF
CDR3 DNA: TGTGCCAGCAGTGGAGCAGGGGAGGCCGGGGAGCTGTTTTTT

V gene: TRBV7-6
D gene: TRBD2
clone size: many
J gene: TRBJ2-7
CDR3 protein: CASSSSTSGYEQYF
CDR3 DNA: TGTGCCAGCAGCTCTTCGACTAGCGGCTACGAGCAGTACTTC

V gene: TRBV7-9
D gene: NA
clone size: many
J gene: TRBJ2-5
CDR3 protein: CASSLADLIADQYF
CDR3 DNA: TGTGCCAGCAGCTTAGCCGATCTCATCGCAGACCAGTACTTC

V gene: TRBV20-1
D gene: NA
clone size: many
J gene: TRBJ2-4
CDR3 protein: CSARDAQVPKNIQYF
CDR3 DNA: TGCAGTGCTAGAGATGCCCAGGTGCCCAAAAACATTCAGTACTTC

V gene: TRBV15
D gene: NA
clone size: NA
J gene: TRBJ1-6
CDR3 protein: CATSRDYRDSPLHF
CDR3 DNA: TGTGCCACCAGCAGAGATTACAGGGACTCACCCCTCCACTTT

V gene: TRBV28
D gene: NA
clone size: many
J gene: TRBJ1-2
CDR3 protein: CASSPRWDPTRGYTF
CDR3 DNA: TGTGCCAGCAGCCCTCGTTGGGATCCAACCAGGGGCTACACCTTC

V gene: TRBV20-1
D gene: TRBD1
clone size: medium-sized
J gene: TRBJ1-1
CDR3 protein: CSARPPRQGNTEAFF
CDR3 DNA: TGCAGTGCTAGACCCCCCAGACAGGGGAACACTGAAGCTTTCTTT

V gene: TRBV12-3/TRBV12-4
D gene: NA
clone size: many
J gene: TRBJ2-3
CDR3 protein: CASSYSGYQYF
CDR3 DNA: TGTGCCAGCAGTTATTCGGGCTATCAGTATTTT

V gene: TRBV6-6
D gene: NA
clone size: many
J gene: TRBJ1-1
CDR3 protein: CASSYSGTGWITEAFF
CDR3 DNA: TGTGCCAGCAGTTACTCGGGCACAGGGTGGATCACTGAAGCTTTCTTT

V gene: TRBV10-3
D gene: NA
clone size: many
J gene: TRBJ2-1
CDR3 protein: CAIRGDNEQFF
CDR3 DNA: TGTGCCATCCGGGGAGACAATGAGCAGTTCTTC

V gene: TRBV20-1
D gene: NA
clone size: many
J gene: TRBJ2-7
CDR3 protein: CSATPAAYEQYF
CDR3 DNA: TGCAGTGCCACCCCGGCGGCCTACGAGCAGTACTTC

V gene: TRBV10-3
D gene: NA
clone size: many
J gene: TRBJ2-1
CDR3 protein: CAISESRQRASYNEQFF
CDR3 DNA: TGTGCCATCAGTGAGAGCCGACAGAGGGCTTCCTACAATGAGCAGTTCTTC

V gene: TRBV29-1
D gene: NA
clone size: many
J gene: TRBJ1-2
CDR3 protein: CSVAETEGGYTF
CDR3 DNA: TGCAGCGTCGCTGAAACCGAGGGTGGCTACACCTTC

V gene: TRBV29-1
D gene: TRBD1
clone size: many
J gene: TRBJ2-5
CDR3 protein: CSVRQGGETQYF
CDR3 DNA: TGCAGCGTTCGACAGGGGGGAGAGACCCAGTACTTC

V gene: TRBV20-1
D gene: NA
clone size: many
J gene: TRBJ2-4
CDR3 protein: CSASILAKNIQYF
CDR3 DNA: TGCAGTGCTAGCATCCTAGCCAAAAACATTCAGTACTTC

V gene: TRBV25-1
D gene: TRBD1
clone size: many
J gene: TRBJ1-2
CDR3 protein: CASFLDRSYGYTF
CDR3 DNA: TGTGCCAGCTTCCTGGACAGGAGCTATGGCTACACCTTC